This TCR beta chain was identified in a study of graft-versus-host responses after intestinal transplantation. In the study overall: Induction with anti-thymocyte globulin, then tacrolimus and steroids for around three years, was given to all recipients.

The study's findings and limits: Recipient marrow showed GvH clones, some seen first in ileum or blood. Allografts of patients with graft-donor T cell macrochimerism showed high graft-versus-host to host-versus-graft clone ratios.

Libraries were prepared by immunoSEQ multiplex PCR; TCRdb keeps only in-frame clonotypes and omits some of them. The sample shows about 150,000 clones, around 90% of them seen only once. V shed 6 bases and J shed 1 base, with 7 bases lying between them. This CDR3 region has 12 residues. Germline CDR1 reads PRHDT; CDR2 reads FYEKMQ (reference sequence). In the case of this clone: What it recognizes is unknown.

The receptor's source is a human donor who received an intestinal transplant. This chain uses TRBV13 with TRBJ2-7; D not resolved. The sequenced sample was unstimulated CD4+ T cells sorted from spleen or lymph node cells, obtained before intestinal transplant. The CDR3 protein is CASRLRSYEQYF. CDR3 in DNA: TGTGCCAGCAGATTGAGGTCCTACGAGCAGTACTTC.